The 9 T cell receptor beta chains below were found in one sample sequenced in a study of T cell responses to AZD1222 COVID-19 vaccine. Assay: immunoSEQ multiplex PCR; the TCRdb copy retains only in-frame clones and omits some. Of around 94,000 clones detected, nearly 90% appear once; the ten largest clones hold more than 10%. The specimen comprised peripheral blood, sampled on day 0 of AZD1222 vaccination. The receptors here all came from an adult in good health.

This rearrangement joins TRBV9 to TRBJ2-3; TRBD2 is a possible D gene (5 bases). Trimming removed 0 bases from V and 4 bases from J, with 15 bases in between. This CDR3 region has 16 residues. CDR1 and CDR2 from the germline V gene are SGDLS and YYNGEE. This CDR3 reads CASSVASGFPPDTQYF. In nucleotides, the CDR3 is TGTGCCAGCAGCGTAGCCTCGGGGTTCCCTCCAGATACGCAGTATTTT.

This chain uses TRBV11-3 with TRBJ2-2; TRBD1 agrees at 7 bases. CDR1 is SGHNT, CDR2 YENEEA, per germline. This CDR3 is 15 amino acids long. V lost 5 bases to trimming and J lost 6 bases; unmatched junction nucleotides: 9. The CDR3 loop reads CASSPLTGSPGELFF. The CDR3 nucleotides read TGTGCCAGCAGCCCTTTGACAGGGAGTCCCGGGGAGCTGTTTTTT.

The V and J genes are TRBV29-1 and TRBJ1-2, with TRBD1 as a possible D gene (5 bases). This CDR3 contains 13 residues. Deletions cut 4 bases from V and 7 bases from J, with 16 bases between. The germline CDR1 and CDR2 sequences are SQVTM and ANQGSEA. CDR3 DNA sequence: TGCAGCGTTGTATTCGGGGCAGAGACTGGCTACACCTTC. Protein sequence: CSVVFGAETGYTF. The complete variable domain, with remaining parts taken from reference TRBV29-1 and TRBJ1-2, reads SAVISQKPSRDICQRGTSLTIQCQVDSQVTMMFWYRQQPGQSLTLIATANQGSEATYESGFVIDKFPISRPNLTFSTLTVSNMSPEDSSIYLCSVVFGAETGYTFGSGTRLTVV.

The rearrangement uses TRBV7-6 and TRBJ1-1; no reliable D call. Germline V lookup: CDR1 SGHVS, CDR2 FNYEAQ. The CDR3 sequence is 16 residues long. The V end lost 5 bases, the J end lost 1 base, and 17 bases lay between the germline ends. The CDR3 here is CASSPRWRSRNTEAFF. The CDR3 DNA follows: TGTGCCAGCAGCCCGCGGTGGCGGTCGAGGAACACTGAAGCTTTCTTT.

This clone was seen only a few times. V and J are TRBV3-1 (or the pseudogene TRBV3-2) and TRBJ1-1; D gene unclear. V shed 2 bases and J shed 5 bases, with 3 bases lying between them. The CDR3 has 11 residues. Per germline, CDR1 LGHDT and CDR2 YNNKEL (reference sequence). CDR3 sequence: CASSQSTEAFF. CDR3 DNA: TGTGCCAGCAGCCAAAGTACTGAAGCTTTCTTT.

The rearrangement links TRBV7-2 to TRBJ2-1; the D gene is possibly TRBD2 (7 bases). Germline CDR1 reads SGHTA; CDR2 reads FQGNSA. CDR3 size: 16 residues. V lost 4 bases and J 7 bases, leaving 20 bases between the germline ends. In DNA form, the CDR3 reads TGTGCCAGCAGCTGGGCCGCGCGGGGGCCGGGGAATGAGCAGTTCTTC. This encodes CASSWAARGPGNEQFF.

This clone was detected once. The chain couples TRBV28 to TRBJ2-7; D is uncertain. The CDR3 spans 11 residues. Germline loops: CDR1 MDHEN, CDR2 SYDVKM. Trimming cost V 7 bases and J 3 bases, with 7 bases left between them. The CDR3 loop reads CASNWGYEQYF. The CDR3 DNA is TGTGCCAGCAATTGGGGCTACGAGCAGTACTTC.

The CDR3: CASSFRPGIYTF. The CDR3 DNA follows: TGTGCCAGCAGCTTTCGACCAGGGATTTACACCTTC. This chain uses TRBV5-8 with TRBJ1-2; possibly TRBD1 for D (5 bases). The germline V gene encodes CDR1 SGHTS and CDR2 YDEGEE. Trimming took off 2 bases at V and 11 bases at J, with 13 bases between the two ends. The CDR3 sequence is 12 residues long.

The CDR3 loop is CATQGDSYEQYF. The DNA of the CDR3 is TGTGCCACCCAGGGGGATTCCTACGAGCAGTACTTC. This sequence joins TRBV12-3 or TRBV12-4 and TRBJ2-7; 7 nucleotides align to TRBD1. The CDR3 length is 12 residues. J lost 1 base, V lost 10 bases, and 4 bases had no gene match.